This T cell receptor (beta chain) comes out of a study of T cell repertoires in cytomegalovirus infection. Overall study context: Newly reported HLA-C-restricted and thoroughly characterized HLA-B-restricted CMV epitopes were employed. Public signatures in TCR beta pointed to CMV infection and matching HLA type. The study, taken as a whole, reports: Clonotype analysis showed dominance of the ex vivo response by HLA-C-restricted CMV-specific TCR beta clonotypes. Identification of carriers of CMV plus the relevant HLA was performed using cumulative public TCR beta family frequency.

After removal of 0 bases from V and 6 bases from J, the junction contained 8 bases not matched to a gene. CDR1 and CDR2 from the germline V gene are DFQATT and SNEGSKA (reference sequence). The CDR3 extends over 16 amino acids. This clonotype was observed a few times. Its antigen is unidentified. TCRdb re-called the reads with MiXCR, one entry per CDR3 protein. The data contain 650,000 to 900,000 distinct CDR3 sequences, almost 30% of them singletons. The rearrangement joins TRBV20-1 to TRBJ2-2; 9 bases agree with TRBD1. The TCR originated in a human donor in good health (CMV status not recorded). Some clones in this sample may be carry-over from other donors' samples. Sequencing used cultured CD8+ T cells from PBMCs, obtained from culture after CMV antigen stimulation. Written as DNA, the CDR3 is TGCAGTGCTAGAGATTCGGACAGGGGTGTTCCCGGGGAGCTGTTTTTT. As protein: CSARDSDRGVPGELFF.